Listed below are T cell receptor beta chains from one sample, sequenced in a study of blood T cell repertoires in COVID-19. Repertoires were generated with immunoSEQ multiplex PCR, while TCRdb's copy carries only in-frame clones and drops some. The repertoire holds almost 500,000 clones, 75% to 90% seen once, with 7% to 10% in the top ten. Source material: PBMCs or T cells enriched from blood (not recorded which). Receptor source: a woman between 55 and 75 years old who had recovered from COVID-19. The CDR3 runs from the conserved cysteine through the conserved F or W. The D gene is left open where the match is weak. Size values are once, few and many counts, or a class for expanded clones, and some rows have none.

TRBV3-1/TRBV3-2	-	-	TRBJ2-1	CASSQPGVYYNEQFF	TGTGCCAGCAGCCAACCGGGGGTTTACTACAATGAGCAGTTCTTC
TRBV5-5	-	TRBD1	TRBJ1-3	CASSLAGGDGNTIYF	TGTGCCAGCAGCTTGGCAGGGGGTGATGGAAACACCATATATTTT
TRBV2	-	-	TRBJ2-1	CASSALRGGSYNEQFF	TGTGCCAGCAGTGCCTTAAGGGGGGGGTCCTACAATGAGCAGTTCTTC
TRBV9	-	-	TRBJ2-3	CASSRDNTDTQYF	TGTGCCAGCAGCAGGGACAACACAGATACGCAGTATTTT
TRBV12-5	-	TRBD1	TRBJ1-3	CASGRDRGTGNTIYF	TGTGCTAGTGGTCGGGACAGGGGAACTGGAAACACCATATATTTT
TRBV24-1	-	TRBD1	TRBJ2-2	CATSAPTGGYTGELFF	TGTGCCACCAGTGCTCCGACAGGGGGCTACACCGGGGAGCTGTTTTTT
TRBV30	-	-	TRBJ1-5	CAWRQPGQPQHF	TGTGCCTGGAGACAACCGGGTCAGCCCCAGCATTTT
TRBV7-6	-	-	TRBJ2-1	CASSLASGFYNEQFF	TGTGCCAGCAGCTTAGCTTCGGGGTTCTACAATGAGCAGTTCTTC
TRBV7-8	-	TRBD1	TRBJ1-5	CASSLGGTVNQPQHF	TGTGCCAGCAGCTTAGGGGGGACAGTGAATCAGCCCCAGCATTTT
TRBV29-1	-	TRBD1	TRBJ1-1	CSVELGGSGAFF	TGCAGCGTTGAATTAGGGGGCTCAGGGGCTTTCTTT
TRBV5-8	-	-	TRBJ2-2	CASSLEALGGSGELFF	TGTGCCAGCAGCTTAGAAGCGCTAGGGGGATCCGGGGAGCTGTTTTTT
TRBV11-2	-	-	TRBJ2-1	CASSLVSYNEQFF	TGTGCCAGCAGCTTAGTCTCTTACAATGAGCAGTTCTTC
TRBV5-6	-	TRBD1	TRBJ1-2	CASSLAGTAYGYTF	TGTGCCAGCAGCTTGGCCGGGACAGCCTATGGCTACACCTTC
TRBV19	-	TRBD2	TRBJ2-1	CASSSLAGGPASYNEQFF	TGTGCCAGTAGTAGTCTAGCGGGGGGCCCAGCCTCCTACAATGAGCAGTTCTTC
TRBV13	-	-	TRBJ2-3	CASSLGERNTDTQYF	TGTGCCAGCAGCTTAGGGGAGCGGAACACAGATACGCAGTATTTT
TRBV27	-	TRBD2	TRBJ2-1	CASSLSGPLAGWEQFF	TGTGCCAGCAGTTTATCGGGCCCACTAGCGGGGTGGGAGCAGTTCTTC
TRBV4-1	-	TRBD1	TRBJ2-7	CASSQVVQGPYEQYF	TGCGCCAGCAGCCAAGTTGTACAGGGGCCGTACGAGCAGTACTTC
TRBV11-2	-	-	TRBJ2-7	CASSFAGNSYEQYF	TGTGCCAGCAGCTTCGCAGGAAACTCCTACGAGCAGTACTTC
TRBV18	-	-	TRBJ1-3	CASSPLSGLGNTIYF	TGTGCCAGCTCACCATTGTCAGGGCTTGGAAACACCATATATTTT
TRBV5-1	-	TRBD1	TRBJ1-3	CASSTGQGTGNTIYF	TGCGCCAGCAGCACGGGACAGGGGACTGGAAACACCATATATTTT
TRBV2	-	-	TRBJ1-5	CASSFGQYSNQPQHF	TGTGCCAGCAGTTTCGGACAGTATAGCAATCAGCCCCAGCATTTT
TRBV5-6	-	TRBD1	TRBJ2-6	CASSRWTGGSGANVLTF	TGTGCCAGCAGCCGGTGGACAGGGGGCTCTGGGGCCAACGTCCTGACTTTC
TRBV7-2	-	-	TRBJ2-2	CASSQNQGTGELFF	TGTGCCAGCAGCCAGAATCAGGGCACCGGGGAGCTGTTTTTT
TRBV5-1	-	-	TRBJ1-4	CASSLPGNRVNEKLFF	TGCGCCAGCAGCTTGCCGGGGAATCGGGTTAATGAAAAACTGTTTTTT
TRBV2	once	TRBD1	TRBJ1-2	CASSVRNRGYSNYGYTF	TGTGCCAGCAGTGTGAGAAACAGGGGATATAGTAACTATGGCTACACCTTC
TRBV4-1	-	TRBD1	TRBJ2-7	CASSLLSGTGTYEQYF	TGCGCCAGCAGCCTCCTATCCGGGACAGGGACCTACGAGCAGTACTTC
TRBV11-2	-	TRBD1	TRBJ1-4	CASSSTQGRSEKLFF	TGTGCCAGCAGCTCAACACAGGGGAGGAGCGAAAAACTGTTTTTT
TRBV6-1	-	-	TRBJ1-2	CASSDLREVYYGYTF	TGTGCCAGCAGTGACCTGAGGGAAGTATACTATGGCTACACCTTC
TRBV24-1	-	-	TRBJ2-5	CATAEKETQYF	TGTGCCACCGCAGAAAAAGAGACCCAGTACTTC
TRBV3-1/TRBV3-2	-	TRBD1	TRBJ1-2	CASSQADRGLDYGYTF	TGTGCCAGCAGCCAAGCGGACAGGGGGCTTGACTATGGCTACACCTTC
TRBV5-8	once	-	TRBJ2-4	CASSPKTGSGAKNIQYF	TGTGCCAGCAGCCCAAAAACAGGGAGTGGGGCCAAAAACATTCAGTACTTC
TRBV11-2	-	-	TRBJ2-4	CASMKGQGGYIQYF	TGTGCCAGCATGAAGGGCCAGGGGGGATACATTCAGTACTTC
TRBV27	-	-	TRBJ1-5	CASIGGTNQPQHF	TGTGCCAGCATTGGAGGTACCAATCAGCCCCAGCATTTT
TRBV28	-	-	TRBJ1-1	CASSLLREAFF	TGTGCCAGCAGTTTATTGCGGGAAGCTTTCTTT
TRBV6-4	-	TRBD2	TRBJ2-2	CASSDPGLAPGELFF	TGTGCCAGCAGTGACCCGGGACTAGCTCCCGGGGAGCTGTTTTTT
TRBV5-6	-	TRBD1	TRBJ2-7	CASSLGTGGEQYF	TGTGCCAGCAGCCTCGGGACAGGGGGCGAGCAGTACTTC
TRBV6-4	-	TRBD2	TRBJ2-3	CASSDNSASGGPTQYF	TGTGCCAGCAGTGATAATTCGGCTAGCGGGGGGCCTACGCAGTATTTT
TRBV18	-	TRBD2	TRBJ2-1	CASSRLAGGTSSYNEQFF	TGTGCCAGCTCAAGACTAGCGGGGGGCACCAGCTCCTACAATGAGCAGTTCTTC
TRBV24-1	-	TRBD1	TRBJ1-1	CATSTTGNEAFF	TGTGCCACCAGTACGACAGGGAATGAAGCTTTCTTT
TRBV11-3	-	TRBD1	TRBJ2-6	CASSLGQGSGSGANVLTF	TGTGCCAGCAGCTTAGGACAGGGGTCGGGCTCTGGGGCCAACGTCCTGACTTTC
TRBV18	-	-	TRBJ1-3	CASSPDYSGNTIYF	TGTGCCAGCTCACCGGACTACTCTGGAAACACCATATATTTT
TRBV10-3	-	TRBD2	TRBJ2-3	CAISRTSGGGADTQYF	TGTGCCATCAGCCGGACTAGCGGGGGAGGGGCAGATACGCAGTATTTT